One and the same sample provided the 32 T cell receptor beta chains below, sequenced in a study of cytomegalovirus exposure and HLA in healthy donors. The PCR was carried out with 60 Vbeta primers and 13 Jbeta primers. This table comes from immunoSEQ multiplex PCR, and its TCRdb copy is limited to in-frame clones, with some not included. The sample carries under 150,000 clones, 55% to 75% recorded once. The sequenced material came from PBMCs. The origin of the receptors is a human donor in good health.

V is TRBV30 and J is TRBJ2-5; 10 nucleotides agree with TRBD2. V lost 1 base, J lost 7 bases, and 9 bases stayed unmatched. The CDR3 length is 15 residues. In germline, CDR1 is GTSNPN, CDR2 SVGIG (reference sequence). The CDR3 region has the DNA TGTGCCTGGAGTGGACAAGCGGGAGGGTCGGGGACCCAGTACTTC. Its protein is CAWSGQAGGSGTQYF. The entire variable domain, with the rest obtained from reference TRBV30 and TRBJ2-5, is as follows: SQTIHQWPATLVQPVGSPLSLECTVEGTSNPNLYWYRQAAGRGLQLLFYSVGIGQISSEVPQNLSASRPQDRQFILSSKKLLLSDSGFYLCAWSGQAGGSGTQYFGPGTRLLVL.

This clone was picked up one time. This rearrangement joins TRBV2 to TRBJ2-5; 7 bases are shared with TRBD2. The ends lost 2 bases at V and 4 bases at J; junction bases unmatched: 10. Germline loops: CDR1 SNHLY, CDR2 FYNNEI. The CDR3 has 16 amino acids. CDR3 DNA: TGTGCCAGCAGTGAATTACGGGGGAGGGCCGGAGAGACCCAGTACTTC. It specifies CASSELRGRAGETQYF.

The J gene is TRBJ1-3, the V gene TRBV5-1, with 10 bases fitting TRBD1. V lost 0 bases and J lost 4; bases outside the gene matches: 4. Germline-derived CDR1 and CDR2 are SGHRS and YFSETQ. The CDR3 totals 16 residues. CDR3 DNA: TGCGCCAGCAGCTTGGTCGGGACAGGGGTCGGAAACACCATATATTTT. Translated, it gives CASSLVGTGVGNTIYF.

V gene TRBV29-1 combines with J gene TRBJ1-2, with 10 bases aligning to TRBD1. Germline V gene lookup returns CDR1 SQVTM and CDR2 ANQGSEA. The CDR3 is 11 residues long. Trimming at V came to 7 bases and at J to 8 bases, leaving 4 bases not matched to a gene. CDR3 residues: CSGQGAGGYTF. CDR3 DNA: TGCAGCGGACAGGGGGCGGGAGGCTACACCTTC. Full variable domain (missing parts from reference TRBV29-1 and TRBJ1-2): SAVISQKPSRDICQRGTSLTIQCQVDSQVTMMFWYRQQPGQSLTLIATANQGSEATYESGFVIDKFPISRPNLTFSTLTVSNMSPEDSSIYLCSGQGAGGYTFGSGTRLTVV.

This clone was counted between two and nine times. V is TRBV6-6 and J is TRBJ2-2; perhaps TRBD2 as D (6 bases). V lost 0 bases and J lost 4, with 6 bases in between. Germline V CDR1 and CDR2: MNHNY, SVGAGI (reference sequence). The CDR3 length is 14 residues. DNA of the CDR3: TGTGCCAGCAGTTACTCCGGGGGCACCGGGGAGCTGTTTTTT. Translation: CASSYSGGTGELFF.

This clone showed up just once. The chain recombines TRBV30 with TRBJ2-5; 9 bases line up with TRBD1. V trimming: 3 bases; J trimming: 3 bases; junction bases outside the gene matches: 14. The CDR3 sequence is 17 residues long. Germline CDR1 and CDR2: GTSNPN and SVGIG (reference sequence). Here the CDR3 DNA reads TGTGCCTGGAGCCAAACCTACGCGGGACAGGGAGAAGAGACCCAGTACTTC. The encoded protein is CAWSQTYAGQGEETQYF. The full variable domain, its missing parts supplied by reference TRBV30 and TRBJ2-5, is SQTIHQWPATLVQPVGSPLSLECTVEGTSNPNLYWYRQAAGRGLQLLFYSVGIGQISSEVPQNLSASRPQDRQFILSSKKLLLSDSGFYLCAWSQTYAGQGEETQYFGPGTRLLVL.

The chain combines TRBV11-2 with TRBJ1-3, with no clear D. There are 16 residues in the CDR3. V was cut by 1 base and J by 0 bases, with 10 bases left in between. Germline CDR1 reads SGHAT; CDR2 reads FQNNGV. CDR3 loop: CASSLGLTDSGNTIYF. The DNA of the CDR3 is TGTGCCAGCAGCTTAGGACTGACGGACTCTGGAAACACCATATATTTT.

The chain combines TRBV14 with TRBJ1-6; D might be TRBD1 (6 bases). The V gene's germline CDR1 is SGHDN and CDR2 FVKESK. V was shortened by 1 base and J by 13 bases, with 11 bases between the two germline ends. This CDR3 has 13 amino acids. The CDR3 loop is CASSQVPRGPLHF. CDR3 bases: TGTGCCAGCAGCCAAGTCCCGAGGGGGCCCCTCCACTTT.

This chain uses TRBV18 with TRBJ2-1, with 7 positions matching TRBD1. CDR1 and CDR2 from the germline V gene are KGHSH and LQKENI. This CDR3 region has 13 residues. The J segment lost 6 bases and the V segment lost 4 bases, leaving 3 bases of the junction unmatched. The CDR3 region is CASSQRQGNEQFF. The CDR3 DNA follows: TGTGCCAGCTCACAAAGACAGGGCAATGAGCAGTTCTTC. Using reference TRBV18 and TRBJ2-1 for the parts outside the CDR3, the full variable domain is NAGVMQNPRHLVRRRGQEARLRCSPMKGHSHVYWYRQLPEEGLKFMVYLQKENIIDESGMPKERFSAEFPKEGPSILRIQQVVRGDSAAYFCASSQRQGNEQFFGPGTRLTVL.

This rearrangement joins TRBV27 to TRBJ2-2; possibly TRBD2 for D (5 bases). The CDR3 consists of 17 residues. V lost 3 bases and J 2 bases, leaving 16 bases between the germline ends. CDR1 and CDR2 from the germline V gene are MNHEY and SMNVEV (reference sequence). DNA for the CDR3: TGTGCCAGCAGTTTTCTCCCCCTAGCTACCAACACCGGGGAGCTGTTTTTT. It is translated as CASSFLPLATNTGELFF.

The CDR3 protein is CASSERTSGYEQYF. Written as DNA, the CDR3 is TGTGCCAGCAGCGAGAGGACTAGCGGCTACGAGCAGTACTTC. The chain uses TRBV21-1 and TRBJ2-5; no DNA check was done on the table's D call, TRBD2. The DNA end is more similar to TRBJ2-7, so the J call may be wrong. TRBV21-1 is a pseudogene. This CDR3 region has 14 residues.

The chain carries TRBV4-2 and TRBJ2-7; 9 bases match TRBD2. CDR1 and CDR2 (germline): LGHNA, YNFKEQ. The CDR3 loop spans 19 amino acids. With V trimmed by 0 bases and J by 2 bases, 14 bases remained unmatched. The chain's CDR3 is CASSQDGRASGASTYEQYF. CDR3 sequence (DNA): TGTGCCAGCAGCCAAGATGGGAGGGCTAGCGGGGCCTCGACCTACGAGCAGTACTTC.

Concerning this clone: A read error may produce the germline difference seen at one junction end. CDR3 residues: CATSREANQPQHF. The CDR3 nucleotides are TGTGCCACCAGCCGAGAAGCCAATCAGCCCCAGCATTTT. The chain joins TRBV15 to TRBJ1-5; D is uncertain. The CDR3 spans 13 residues. CDR1 is LNHNV and CDR2 is YYDKDF in the germline V gene (reference sequence).

The rearrangement uses TRBV28 and TRBJ1-1; D is possibly TRBD1 (6 bases). The germline V gene encodes CDR1 MDHEN and CDR2 SYDVKM. Trimming pared 8 bases from V and 0 bases from J, leaving 16 bases between. This CDR3 contains 15 residues. The CDR3 DNA is TGTGCCAGCCTCAGACAGGATCTTCTGAACACTGAAGCTTTCTTT. Its translation is CASLRQDLLNTEAFF.

This chain joins TRBV27 and TRBJ2-5, with D possibly TRBD2 on 6 matching bases. V was shortened by 0 bases and J by 1 base, with 15 bases between the two germline ends. The CDR3 runs to 17 residues. Germline CDR1 and CDR2: MNHEY and SMNVEV (reference sequence). DNA for the CDR3: TGTGCCAGCAGTTTATCCCGGGGAGGCGGGGCCCAAGAGACCCAGTACTTC. Encoded protein: CASSLSRGGGAQETQYF.

The V gene is TRBV7-9, the J gene TRBJ1-4, with D maybe TRBD1 (6 bases). V lost 5 bases and J 4 bases, leaving 11 bases between the germline ends. Germline V gene sequence: CDR1 SEHNR, CDR2 FQNEAQ (reference sequence). There are 14 residues in the CDR3. The CDR3 protein is CASSRTDFNEKLFF. The CDR3 DNA sequence: TGTGCCAGCAGCCGGACAGACTTTAATGAAAAACTGTTTTTT.

The chain recombines TRBV5-1 with TRBJ2-5; TRBD2 agrees at 10 bases. Germline assignment: CDR1 SGHRS and CDR2 YFSETQ. The CDR3 is made up of 16 amino acids. J lost 2 bases, V lost 3 bases, and 7 bases had no gene match. CDR3 coding DNA: TGCGCCAGCAGCTCGCCTGGACTAGCGGATCAAGAGACCCAGTACTTC. Its protein is CASSSPGLADQETQYF. Filled out from reference TRBV5-1 and TRBJ2-5, the complete variable domain reads KAGVTQTPRYLIKTRGQQVTLSCSPISGHRSVSWYQQTPGQGLQFLFEYFSETQRNKGNFPGRFSGRQFSNSRSEMNVSTLELGDSALYLCASSSPGLADQETQYFGPGTRLLVL.

This rearrangement joins TRBV30 to TRBJ2-1, with D possibly TRBD2 on 7 matching bases. With 5 bases removed from V and 3 bases from J, the gap between germline ends came to 17 bases. The germline gives CDR1 GTSNPN, CDR2 SVGIG (reference sequence). This CDR3 is 15 amino acids long. CDR3 coding DNA: TGTGCCTGGGTAGGGGGGGAGGGAATCTACAATGAGCAGTTCTTC. Its translation is CAWVGGEGIYNEQFF.

This clone was seen more than once but under ten times. The CDR3 nucleotides are TGTGCCAGCAGCCAAGATCAGGCGGGGTACAATGAGCAGTTCTTC. Its protein product is CASSQDQAGYNEQFF. The V and J genes are TRBV4-2 and TRBJ2-1; tentative D call: TRBD2 (6 bases). Looked up from germline, CDR1 is LGHNA and CDR2 is YNFKEQ. Trimming stripped 0 bases from V and 4 bases from J, with 10 bases between. This CDR3 is 15 amino acids long.

This clone was seen more than once but under ten times. The chain carries TRBV6-1 and TRBJ2-6; the D gene is possibly TRBD2 (6 bases). The germline V and J ends were trimmed by 4 bases and 1 base, with 14 bases remaining between them. CDR3 length equals 17 residues. Germline values: CDR1 MNHNS, CDR2 SASEGT. The CDR3 is CASSGRDGSSGANVLTF. For the CDR3, the DNA is TGTGCCAGCAGTGGACGGGACGGGAGTTCTGGGGCCAACGTCCTGACTTTC.

The CDR3 protein is CASSFAGWSEAFF. The CDR3 DNA reads as TGCGCCAGCAGTTTCGCAGGGTGGAGTGAAGCTTTCTTT. This rearrangement joins TRBV5-1 to TRBJ1-1; D perhaps matches TRBD1 (5 bases). Germline lookup yields CDR1 SGHRS and CDR2 YFSETQ. The CDR3 runs 13 residues. V lost 5 bases and J lost 7, with 15 bases in between.

This chain connects TRBV5-6 to TRBJ2-3; TRBD1 matches 10 bases. Trimming took 9 bases from V and 9 from J; bases not matched to a gene: 10. The CDR3 runs to 13 residues. Germline V gives CDR1 SGHDT, CDR2 YYEEEE. CDR3 DNA: TGTGCCACCGGGACAGGGGCAACCTCAACGCAGTATTTT. Its translation: CATGTGATSTQYF. Together with reference TRBV5-6 and TRBJ2-3, the CDR3 gives the full variable domain: DAGVTQSPTHLIKTRGQQVTLRCSPKSGHDTVSWYQQALGQGPQFIFQYYEEEERQRGNFPDRFSGHQFPNYSSELNVNALLLGDSALYLCATGTGATSTQYFGPGTRLTVL.

The CDR3 DNA sequence: TGTGCCAGCAGCTTACTAGGGAACACTGAAGCTTTCTTT. This gives the protein CASSLLGNTEAFF. The chain combines TRBV13 with TRBJ1-1; D is unclear. V was clipped by 2 bases and J by 1 base, with 5 bases between them. Germline assignment: CDR1 PRHDT and CDR2 FYEKMQ (reference sequence). The CDR3 is 13 amino acids. Looking up the rest from reference TRBV13 and TRBJ1-1 gives the full variable domain: AAGVIQSPRHLIKEKRETATLKCYPIPRHDTVYWYQQGPGQDPQFLISFYEKMQSDKGSIPDRFSAQQFSDYHSELNMSSLELGDSALYFCASSLLGNTEAFFGQGTRLTVV.

The J gene is TRBJ2-6, the V gene TRBV6-6, with unresolved D. This CDR3 is 16 amino acids long. Germline V gene data show CDR1 as MNHNY and CDR2 as SVGAGI (reference sequence). The V end was cut by 7 bases, the J end by 0 bases, with 13 bases between. Here the CDR3 DNA reads TGTGCCAGCAAGCTCTCCCCCGTCTCTGGGGCCAACGTCCTGACTTTC. It codes for CASKLSPVSGANVLTF.

This clone is a singleton in its sample. The chain is built from TRBV7-8 and TRBJ2-6; D possibly corresponds to TRBD1 (6 bases). The germline gives CDR1 SGHVS, CDR2 FQNEAQ. The CDR3 runs 19 residues. The ends were cut back, 5 bases at V and 0 bases at J, with 20 bases in the middle. CDR3 DNA sequence: TGTGCCAGCAGCCGTACCCAGGGGATCGATATCTCTGGGGCCAACGTCCTGACTTTC. It codes for CASSRTQGIDISGANVLTF.

This chain links TRBV19 with TRBJ1-2, with TRBD1 matching over 10 bases. V lost 5 bases and J lost 4; bases outside the gene matches: 13. The germline V gene encodes CDR1 LNHDA and CDR2 SQIVND (reference sequence). The CDR3 is 17 residues long. The CDR3 loop reads CASSGNAGQGIGYGYTF. In DNA, the CDR3 is TGTGCCAGTAGTGGAAATGCGGGACAGGGGATCGGCTATGGCTACACCTTC.

The V gene is TRBV2, the J gene TRBJ1-5; no clear D. V shed 0 bases and J shed 0 bases, with 12 bases lying between them. The CDR3 runs 17 residues. The germline V gene encodes CDR1 SNHLY and CDR2 FYNNEI. The CDR3: CASSEARGQTSNQPQHF. In DNA form, the CDR3 reads TGTGCCAGCAGTGAAGCGCGAGGGCAAACTAGCAATCAGCCCCAGCATTTT. Complete variable domain (other parts from reference TRBV2 and TRBJ1-5): EPEVTQTPSHQVTQMGQEVILRCVPISNHLYFYWYRQILGQKVEFLVSFYNNEISEKSEIFDDQFSVERPDGSNFTLKIRSTKLEDSAMYFCASSEARGQTSNQPQHFGDGTRLSIL.

The chain uses TRBV6-5 and TRBJ1-1; D perhaps matches TRBD1 (5 bases). The CDR3 is 12 residues long. V lost 7 bases and J 8 bases, leaving 14 bases between the germline ends. Looked up from germline, CDR1 is MNHEY and CDR2 is SVGAGI. The CDR3 here is CASTREGLEAFF. The CDR3 DNA reads as TGTGCCAGCACGAGGGAGGGGTTGGAAGCTTTCTTT.

This CDR3 reads CASSLSIVGPEQYF. DNA for the CDR3: TGTGCCAGCAGTCTGTCTATAGTGGGGCCCGAGCAGTACTTC. V usage is TRBV6-5 and J usage is TRBJ2-7; TRBD1 might be the D (5 bases). Germline V gene lookup returns CDR1 MNHEY and CDR2 SVGAGI. The CDR3 runs to 14 residues. The V end lost 5 bases, the J end lost 6 bases, and 17 bases lay between the germline ends.

This rearrangement joins TRBV6-1 to TRBJ2-3; TRBD2 aligns across 7 bases. Germline CDR1 is MNHNS and CDR2 is SASEGT. The CDR3 contains 13 residues. Germline trimming cut 5 bases from V and 14 bases from J; bases unmatched to any gene: 13. CDR3 DNA: TGTGCCAGCAGTTCCCTTGTACCAGCGGGGAGGTATTTT. Translated, it gives CASSSLVPAGRYF.

With respect to this clone: At one boundary the junction diverges from the germline segment, which might be a read error. V and J are TRBV7-9 and TRBJ1-1, with TRBD1 matching over 8 bases. The CDR3 consists of 16 residues. Germline V gene lookup returns CDR1 SEHNR and CDR2 FQNEAQ (reference sequence). For the CDR3, the DNA is TGTTCCAGCAGCCCTCCCCGACAGGGGACGAACACTGAAGCTTTCTTT. It codes for CSSSPPRQGTNTEAFF.

V gene TRBV6-5 combines with J gene TRBJ2-5; 8 nucleotides line up with TRBD2. Germline assignment: CDR1 MNHEY and CDR2 SVGAGI. The CDR3 totals 16 residues. Germline trimming cut 0 bases from V and 4 bases from J; bases unmatched to any gene: 7. The CDR3 loop is CASSYSIVAGTETQYF. CDR3 coding DNA: TGTGCCAGCAGTTACTCGATTGTAGCGGGGACAGAGACCCAGTACTTC.